What follows are 30 T cell receptor beta chains derived from one specimen sequenced in a study of blood T cell repertoires in COVID-19. Clones were read by immunoSEQ multiplex PCR, and TCRdb kept only the in-frame ones, dropping some. This table has 200,000 to 250,000 clones, roughly nine tenths appearing once. Sequenced sample: peripheral blood. These receptor sequences come from a woman between 45 and 65 years old with acute or convalescent COVID-19.

The V gene is TRBV29-1, the J gene TRBJ1-2; a possible D gene is TRBD1 (5 bases). V lost 0 bases, J lost 8 bases, and 10 bases lay in between. Looked up from germline, CDR1 is SQVTM and CDR2 is ANQGSEA. This CDR3 contains 12 residues. CDR3 amino acids: CSVEEARQGYTF. The DNA of the CDR3 is TGCAGCGTTGAAGAGGCAAGACAGGGCTACACCTTC.

Details on this clone: Possible read error: a much larger clone is one base away. The CDR3 loop reads CASSPSGTVNTGELFF. The CDR3 DNA reads TGTGCCAGCAGCCCCTCCGGGACAGTGAACACCGGGGAGCTGTTTTTT. The J gene is TRBJ2-2, the V gene TRBV7-9; TRBD1 matches 7 bases. This CDR3 is 16 amino acids long. The V and J ends lost 5 bases and 1 base, in that order; junction bases with no gene match: 7. Germline values: CDR1 SEHNR, CDR2 FQNEAQ (reference sequence).

This rearrangement joins TRBV5-1 to TRBJ1-2; 10 bases map to TRBD1. This CDR3 contains 15 residues. Trimming cost V 3 bases and J 1 base; bases outside gene matches: 3. Germline V CDR1 and CDR2: SGHRS, YFSETQ. In DNA form, the CDR3 reads TGCGCCAGCAGCTGGGGGACAGGGGATAACTATGGCTACACCTTC. Translation: CASSWGTGDNYGYTF.

This chain uses TRBV19 with TRBJ2-3; 10 bases map to TRBD1. Trimming cost V 6 bases and J 6 bases; bases outside gene matches: 3. The CDR3 extends over 13 amino acids. Germline values: CDR1 LNHDA, CDR2 SQIVND (reference sequence). The chain's CDR3 is CASRDRGQDTQYF. CDR3 DNA: TGTGCCAGTAGAGACAGGGGGCAGGATACGCAGTATTTT.

The J gene is TRBJ2-7, the V gene TRBV5-6; D not certain. The V end lost 0 bases, the J end lost 6 bases, and 7 bases lay between the germline ends. There are 12 residues in the CDR3. Looked up from germline, CDR1 is SGHDT and CDR2 is YYEEEE. In DNA form, the CDR3 reads TGTGCCAGCAGCTTGGATACGGGCGAGCAGTACTTC. It translates to CASSLDTGEQYF.

This sequence joins TRBV10-3 and TRBJ1-6, with a weak D call TRBD1 (5 bases). V was pared by 5 bases and J by 10 bases, with 9 bases between. The CDR3 loop spans 12 amino acids. Germline V gives CDR1 ENHRY, CDR2 SYGVKD. CDR3 amino acids: CAISRGESPLHF. CDR3 sequence (DNA): TGTGCCATCAGTCGGGGGGAATCACCCCTCCACTTT.

The chain combines TRBV18 with TRBJ2-7, with 8 bases that match TRBD2. Germline lookup yields CDR1 KGHSH and CDR2 LQKENI. J gave up 2 bases and V 3 bases, and 3 bases lay outside the gene matches. The CDR3 totals 14 residues. CDR3: CASSPQRGPYEQYF. The DNA for the CDR3 is TGTGCCAGCTCACCCCAGCGGGGGCCCTACGAGCAGTACTTC. Combining the CDR3 with reference TRBV18 and TRBJ2-7 gives the whole variable domain NAGVMQNPRHLVRRRGQEARLRCSPMKGHSHVYWYRQLPEEGLKFMVYLQKENIIDESGMPKERFSAEFPKEGPSILRIQQVVRGDSAAYFCASSPQRGPYEQYFGPGTRLTVT.

V gene TRBV5-3 combines with J gene TRBJ1-2; 10 bases match TRBD1. TRBV5-3 is designated an ORF whose function remains uncertain. Losses at the gene ends were 3 bases for V and 2 bases for J; bases not matched to a gene: 4. The CDR3 runs to 15 residues. The chain's CDR3 is CARSWRDRGNYGYTF. CDR3 DNA sequence: TGTGCCAGAAGCTGGAGGGACAGGGGAAACTATGGCTACACCTTC.

V is TRBV3-1 (or the pseudogene TRBV3-2) and J is TRBJ1-1; 8 bases are shared with TRBD1. Germline CDR1 reads LGHDT; CDR2 reads YNNKEL (reference sequence). With 4 bases clipped from V and 5 bases from J, the junction kept 6 bases outside the gene matches. CDR3 size: 14 residues. CDR3 loop: CASSPRQGKTEAFF. Written as DNA, the CDR3 is TGTGCCAGCAGCCCCCGACAGGGGAAGACTGAAGCTTTCTTT.

This clone appeared a few times. The CDR3 nucleotides are TGTGCCTGGAGATTACAGGGGGCTAATCAGCCCCAGCATTTT. The encoded protein is CAWRLQGANQPQHF. This rearrangement joins TRBV30 to TRBJ1-5; 9 nucleotides line up with TRBD1. This CDR3 has 14 amino acids. Germline lookup yields CDR1 GTSNPN and CDR2 SVGIG (reference sequence). V dropped 3 bases and J dropped 4; count of bases not matched to a gene: 4. The whole variable domain, remainder taken from reference TRBV30 and TRBJ1-5, is SQTIHQWPATLVQPVGSPLSLECTVEGTSNPNLYWYRQAAGRGLQLLFYSVGIGQISSEVPQNLSASRPQDRQFILSSKKLLLSDSGFYLCAWRLQGANQPQHFGDGTRLSIL.

The chain employs TRBV19 and TRBJ2-7; TRBD2 is a possible D gene (6 bases). This CDR3 is built from 14 residues. Trimming stripped 5 bases from V and 3 bases from J, with 14 bases between. Germline V lookup: CDR1 LNHDA, CDR2 SQIVND (reference sequence). DNA for the CDR3: TGTGCCAGTAGTGCAACTAGCCCCTACTACGAGCAGTACTTC. It yields the protein CASSATSPYYEQYF.

The chain joins TRBV10-3 to TRBJ1-2; D gene unclear. The CDR3 is made up of 12 amino acids. V was clipped by 0 bases and J by 7 bases, with 6 bases between them. The germline V gene encodes CDR1 ENHRY and CDR2 SYGVKD. The CDR3 nucleotides read TGTGCCATCAGTGAGTCATCGTTTGGCTACACCTTC. Its translation: CAISESSFGYTF.

The chain recombines TRBV18 with TRBJ2-1, with 9 bases lining up with TRBD1. The J segment lost 3 bases and the V segment lost 5 bases, leaving 11 bases of the junction unmatched. Germline V gene lookup returns CDR1 KGHSH and CDR2 LQKENI. This CDR3 is 17 amino acids long. CDR3 protein: CASSFRMGQGNYNEQFF. In DNA, the CDR3 is TGTGCCAGCTCATTTAGAATGGGACAGGGAAACTACAATGAGCAGTTCTTC.

This sequence joins TRBV5-5 and TRBJ1-5, with 7 bases that match TRBD1. Germline loops: CDR1 SGHKS, CDR2 YYEKEE (reference sequence). Losses at the gene ends were 4 bases for V and 3 bases for J; bases not matched to a gene: 4. The CDR3 contains 14 residues. The CDR3 DNA sequence: TGTGCCAGCAGCGCGGGACAGTACAATCAGCCCCAGCATTTT. Translation: CASSAGQYNQPQHF. Full variable domain (missing parts from reference TRBV5-5 and TRBJ1-5): DAGVTQSPTHLIKTRGQQVTLRCSPISGHKSVSWYQQVLGQGPQFIFQYYEKEERGRGNFPDRFSARQFPNYSSELNVNALLLGDSALYLCASSAGQYNQPQHFGDGTRLSIL.

V and J are TRBV19 and TRBJ2-7; 8 nucleotides match TRBD1. This CDR3 is built from 16 residues. After removal of 0 bases from V and 4 bases from J, the junction contained 8 bases not matched to a gene. Germline lookup yields CDR1 LNHDA and CDR2 SQIVND (reference sequence). CDR3 bases: TGTGCCAGTAGTATAGACAGTGGGGGACAGGTATACGAGCAGTACTTC. This sequence encodes CASSIDSGGQVYEQYF.

The chain carries TRBV5-1 and TRBJ2-7; D unclear. Germline V gene lookup returns CDR1 SGHRS and CDR2 YFSETQ. Trimming took 0 bases from V and 3 from J, leaving 4 bases between them. The CDR3 loop spans 12 amino acids. CDR3 DNA: TGCGCCAGCAGCTTGGACTTCTACGAGCAGTACTTC. It codes for CASSLDFYEQYF.

This clone was seen only once. V and J are TRBV19 and TRBJ2-7; D is possibly TRBD2 (6 bases). Germline CDR1 is LNHDA and CDR2 is SQIVND (reference sequence). The ends were cut back, 3 bases at V and 2 bases at J, with 11 bases in the middle. CDR3 length: 14 residues. The CDR3 protein is CASSISAGTYEQYF. The CDR3 DNA reads TGTGCCAGTAGTATTTCGGCGGGAACCTACGAGCAGTACTTC.

The chain links TRBV23-1 to TRBJ2-7, with 11 bases that match TRBD2. TRBV23-1 is assigned to the ORF class and has an uncertain function. The CDR3 contains 16 residues. The ends lost 4 bases at V and 3 bases at J; junction bases unmatched: 8. The CDR3: CASSPPGTSGHYEQYF. CDR3 sequence (DNA): TGCGCCAGCAGTCCCCCCGGGACTAGCGGCCACTACGAGCAGTACTTC.

This chain uses TRBV7-3 with TRBJ2-5, with a tentative D call TRBD1 (6 bases). This CDR3 has 12 amino acids. The ends were cut back, 3 bases at V and 5 bases at J, with 7 bases in the middle. Germline V gives CDR1 SGHTA, CDR2 FQGTGA. CDR3 in amino acids: CASSFDRETQYF. The CDR3 DNA reads TGTGCCAGCAGCTTCGACAGGGAGACCCAGTACTTC.

The chain employs TRBV6-5 and TRBJ2-7, with 8 nucleotides matching TRBD2. The J segment lost 2 bases and the V segment lost 7 bases, leaving 7 bases of the junction unmatched. There are 14 residues in the CDR3. Germline assignment: CDR1 MNHEY and CDR2 SVGAGI. CDR3 sequence reads: CASKLGLAPYEQYF. The CDR3 region has the DNA TGTGCCAGCAAATTAGGACTAGCCCCCTACGAGCAGTACTTC.

The genes are TRBV19 and TRBJ1-4; 7 bases line up with TRBD1. The CDR3 is 14 amino acids. J lost 1 base, V lost 9 bases, and 5 bases had no gene match. Germline lookup yields CDR1 LNHDA and CDR2 SQIVND (reference sequence). The CDR3 bases are TGTGCCAGACCTACAGGGGAAACTAATGAAAAACTGTTTTTT. Its protein is CARPTGETNEKLFF. The entire variable domain, with the rest obtained from reference TRBV19 and TRBJ1-4, is as follows: DGGITQSPKYLFRKEGQNVTLSCEQNLNHDAMYWYRQDPGQGLRLIYYSQIVNDFQKGDIAEGYSVSREKKESFPLTVTSAQKNPTAFYLCARPTGETNEKLFFGSGTQLSVL.

The chain joins TRBV4-3 to TRBJ2-1; TRBD2 aligns across 13 bases. Unmatched junction bases numbered 9, after V lost 0 bases and J lost 10 bases. The CDR3 consists of 17 residues. The germline CDR1 and CDR2 sequences are LGHNA and YSLEER. This chain's CDR3 is CASSQDSPGLAGVEQFF. CDR3 bases: TGCGCCAGCAGCCAAGATAGCCCCGGACTAGCGGGAGTGGAGCAGTTCTTC.

V usage is TRBV9 and J usage is TRBJ1-6; perhaps TRBD1 as D (5 bases). Germline loops: CDR1 SGDLS, CDR2 YYNGEE. The CDR3 totals 14 residues. V shed 3 bases and J shed 10 bases, with 14 bases lying between them. CDR3 region: CASSANQGYSPLHF. CDR3 sequence (DNA): TGTGCCAGCAGCGCAAATCAGGGCTACTCACCCCTCCACTTT.

This clone was counted once. This chain links TRBV4-1 with TRBJ2-1; the D is unclear. Germline assignment: CDR1 MGHRA and CDR2 YSYEKL. CDR3 size: 13 residues. The V end lost 2 bases, the J end lost 7 bases, and 9 bases lay between the germline ends. CDR3 DNA: TGCGCCAGCAGCCAACCAGACGGGAATGAGCAGTTCTTC. Its translation: CASSQPDGNEQFF.

This chain links TRBV12-3 or TRBV12-4 with TRBJ1-2; no reliable D call. V lost 1 base, J lost 7 bases, and 7 bases lay in between. This CDR3 comprises 12 residues. CDR3 in amino acids: CASSLGAIGYTF. CDR3 nucleotides: TGTGCCAGCAGTTTAGGAGCCATTGGCTACACCTTC.

The chain joins TRBV5-6 to TRBJ2-2, with a tentative D call TRBD2 (5 bases). CDR1 and CDR2 (germline): SGHDT, YYEEEE. V dropped 5 bases and J dropped 7 bases, with 12 bases sitting between them. This CDR3 has 13 amino acids. The CDR3 coding sequence is TGTGCCAGCAGTCGTACTAGAAACGGGGAGCTGTTTTTT. This translates into CASSRTRNGELFF.

V and J are TRBV11-3 and TRBJ2-3; D uncertain. CDR1 and CDR2 (germline): SGHNT, YENEEA. Deletions cut 1 base from V and 1 base from J, with 15 bases between. The CDR3 is made up of 17 amino acids. The DNA for the CDR3 is TGTGCCAGCAGCTTAGGTAGAGTGTCTGAGGGCACAGATACGCAGTATTTT. As protein: CASSLGRVSEGTDTQYF.

The rearrangement links TRBV2 to TRBJ1-4, with 7 bases that match TRBD1. Losses at the gene ends were 10 bases for V and 6 bases for J; bases not matched to a gene: 8. This CDR3 region has 13 residues. Germline CDR1 SNHLY, CDR2 FYNNEI. The CDR3 is CATRYDRDEKLFF. CDR3 nucleotides: TGTGCCACCCGGTATGACAGGGATGAAAAACTGTTTTTT.

The rearrangement uses TRBV18 and TRBJ1-2; 9 nucleotides match TRBD1. Germline V CDR1 and CDR2: KGHSH, LQKENI. V lost 4 bases and J lost 4; bases outside the gene matches: 13. The CDR3 has 17 residues. DNA for the CDR3: TGTGCCAGCTCACGTGAACCGGGACAGGGAGGAGGCTATGGCTACACCTTC. Translation: CASSREPGQGGGYGYTF.

The chain employs TRBV6-5 and TRBJ2-7; TRBD1 matches 7 bases. The CDR3 totals 15 residues. With 5 bases clipped from V and 2 bases from J, the junction kept 9 bases outside the gene matches. Germline CDR1 reads MNHEY; CDR2 reads SVGAGI. CDR3: CASSNRDSPAYEQYF. The CDR3 coding sequence is TGTGCCAGCAGTAATAGGGACAGCCCCGCCTACGAGCAGTACTTC.